This T cell receptor beta chain came from a study of tumor-infiltrating lymphocytes in primary liver carcinoma. The CDR3 runs to 16 residues. Germline CDR1 reads GTSNPN; CDR2 reads SVGIG (reference sequence). Starting from 500 ng of total RNA, TCR beta cDNA was produced with a primer in the constant region. Slightly modified ARM-PCR served as the procedure for the TCR beta libraries. These libraries came from three rounds of nested multiplex PCR. Use of TRBV1-TRBV30 forward primers with a C-beta reverse primer characterized the first two PCR rounds, which lasted ten to eleven cycles each. TCRdb used MiXCR to reprocess the multiplex PCR reads, holding one entry per CDR3 protein. The sample holds just under 45,000 distinct CDR3 sequences, 73% seen once. Extraction of RNA together with DNA used 20-30 mg of unsorted bulk tissue. Tumors were each sampled at five separate regions. This clonotype occurred a few times. One base away lies a much larger clone, so this may be a sequencing read error.

The gene calls are TRBV30 and TRBJ2-2; tentative D call: TRBD2 (5 bases). The receptor comes from a man aged 35-49 years with primary liver carcinoma and hepatitis B virus infection. The specimen sequenced was liver tumor tissue from sampling region 2. Subset in this sample: tumor region T2, inferior pole. Here the CDR3 DNA reads TGTGCCTGGACCAGTGTGGGGAGCAGAGGCACCGGGAAGCTGTTTTTT. Translating gives CAWTSVGSRGTGKLFF.